Following are 17 T cell receptor beta chains from one sample sequenced in a study of Ad26.COV2.S vaccination and SARS-CoV-2 variants. The table came from immunoSEQ multiplex PCR; TCRdb's copy has only in-frame clones and leaves some out. The sample includes over 450,000 clones, 70% to 90% seen only once; the top ten take 1.7%. Treatment indicated: about 20 received Ad26.COV2.S at low or high dose, single or two shots; 5 received placebo; per-sample allocation not given. Material that was analyzed had been drawn on day 63 after the first vaccine or placebo injection. Material: peripheral blood, obtained in a trial of Ad26.COV2.S vaccine versus placebo. All receptors derive from a person between 18 and 65 years old who received the Ad26.COV2.S COVID-19 vaccine or a placebo.

This sequence joins TRBV2 and TRBJ1-1; D gene uncertain. Per the germline V gene, CDR1 is SNHLY and CDR2 is FYNNEI. The CDR3 has 16 residues. V was clipped by 0 bases and J by 1 base, with 12 bases between them. The CDR3 loop is CASSEALGVQNTEAFF. CDR3 DNA sequence: TGTGCCAGCAGTGAAGCGCTTGGGGTCCAGAACACTGAAGCTTTCTTT.

As concerns this clone: This same CDR3 is encoded by further DNA sequences in the sample. The chain combines TRBV10-3 with TRBJ1-5; 12 nucleotides line up with TRBD1. CDR1 ENHRY and CDR2 SYGVKD come from the germline V gene. The CDR3 is made up of 17 amino acids. Germline trimming cut 3 bases from V and 3 bases from J; bases unmatched to any gene: 6. The CDR3 sequence is CAISESGTGGFNQPQHF. The CDR3 DNA sequence: TGTGCCATCAGTGAAAGCGGGACAGGGGGCTTCAATCAGCCCCAGCATTTT.

The chain carries TRBV9 and TRBJ1-2; 8 positions agree with TRBD1. The CDR3 is 13 residues long. Per the germline V gene, CDR1 is SGDLS and CDR2 is YYNGEE. With 6 bases clipped from V and 7 bases from J, the junction kept 8 bases outside the gene matches. CDR3 DNA: TGTGCCAGCACCTATTCTGGGACAGGTGGCTACACCTTC. This encodes CASTYSGTGGYTF.

The rearrangement links TRBV5-8 to TRBJ2-6, with TRBD2 matching over 8 bases. The germline V gene has CDR1 SGHTS and CDR2 YDEGEE. The CDR3 spans 17 residues. With V trimmed by 1 base and J by 3 bases, 6 bases remained unmatched. CDR3 coding DNA: TGTGCCAGCAGCTTGAAGCGGGAGCCTAATGGGGCCAACGTCCTGACTTTC. As protein: CASSLKREPNGANVLTF.

The V call is TRBV19, the J call TRBJ1-5; tentative D call: TRBD1 (5 bases). Germline CDR1 and CDR2: LNHDA and SQIVND (reference sequence). CDR3 length: 14 residues. V was clipped by 7 bases and J by 1 base, with 11 bases between them. The CDR3 reads CASNAGRSNQPQHF. The CDR3 DNA sequence: TGTGCCAGTAACGCAGGGCGAAGCAATCAGCCCCAGCATTTT.

The chain uses TRBV6-1 and TRBJ1-2; possibly TRBD1 for D (6 bases). Germline V gene data show CDR1 as MNHNS and CDR2 as SASEGT. This CDR3 contains 12 residues. V was trimmed by 1 base and J by 12 bases, leaving 12 bases between them. The CDR3 DNA follows: TGTGCCAGCAGTGAAGTGTATCAGGGGCACACCTTC. This sequence encodes CASSEVYQGHTF.

V and J are TRBV5-1 and TRBJ2-5; 10 nucleotides agree with TRBD2. The CDR3 consists of 14 residues. The V and J ends lost 0 bases and 5 bases, in that order; junction bases with no gene match: 1. Germline assignment: CDR1 SGHRS and CDR2 YFSETQ. The CDR3 DNA is TGCGCCAGCAGCTTGGAAGCGGGAGGGGAGACCCAGTACTTC. Translated: CASSLEAGGETQYF.

This chain connects TRBV25-1 to TRBJ2-3, with TRBD1 matching 8 bases. Trimming cost V 6 bases and J 3 bases; bases outside gene matches: 17. CDR3 length: 18 amino acids. The germline CDR1 and CDR2 sequences are MGHDK and SYGVNS. Written as DNA, the CDR3 is TGTGCCAGCAGGGCTTTGGCCGAACAGGGGGTCGGAACAGATACGCAGTATTTT. The encoded protein is CASRALAEQGVGTDTQYF.

The CDR3 sequence: CASSRTVPPEAFF. The CDR3 region has the DNA TGTGCCAGTAGTAGGACAGTACCACCTGAAGCTTTCTTT. The chain has TRBV19 and TRBJ1-1; weak D call: TRBD1 (6 bases). Between the trimmed V and J ends, which lost 4 bases and 6 bases, there was a span of 12 bases. Germline lookup yields CDR1 LNHDA and CDR2 SQIVND (reference sequence). The CDR3 totals 13 residues.

This clone was detected once. The V call is TRBV19, the J call TRBJ2-1; no reliable D call. CDR1 LNHDA and CDR2 SQIVND come from the germline V gene (reference sequence). V lost 3 bases and J 5 bases, leaving 8 bases between the germline ends. The CDR3 is made up of 13 amino acids. The CDR3 loop is CASSIGGNNEQFF. The CDR3 nucleotides read TGTGCCAGTAGTATCGGCGGCAACAATGAGCAGTTCTTC.

The sample holds one count of this clone. J is TRBJ2-5 and V is TRBV5-1; no clear D. V lost 5 bases, J lost 4 bases, and 21 bases lay in between. Germline-derived CDR1 and CDR2 are SGHRS and YFSETQ. The CDR3 is 16 residues long. The CDR3 region is CASRNARNQLGETQYF. For the CDR3, the DNA is TGCGCCAGCAGGAATGCCAGGAACCAGTTAGGAGAGACCCAGTACTTC.

The chain links TRBV5-1 to TRBJ1-4, with no clear D. The length of the CDR3 is 14 residues. V lost 4 bases to trimming and J lost 8 bases, with 15 bases between them. The V gene's germline CDR1 is SGHRS and CDR2 YFSETQ. In DNA form, the CDR3 reads TGCGCCAGCAGCGATCCCTTCAATCCCGAAAAACTGTTTTTT. Encoded protein: CASSDPFNPEKLFF.

This clone was counted once. CDR3 DNA: TGTGCCAGCGGCCCAGGGGGAGGCTGGAATGAGCAGTTCTTC. Translated: CASGPGGGWNEQFF. The chain employs TRBV2 and TRBJ2-1; TRBD1 is a possible D gene (7 bases). The CDR3 is 14 amino acids. V was pared by 8 bases and J by 7 bases, with 18 bases between. Germline V gene sequence: CDR1 SNHLY, CDR2 FYNNEI.

CDR3 amino acids: CASTTDGSYEQYF. In nucleotides, the CDR3 is TGTGCCAGCACTACCGATGGATCCTACGAGCAGTACTTC. This rearrangement joins TRBV6-5 to TRBJ2-7; D not resolved. The CDR3 contains 13 residues. Germline values: CDR1 MNHEY, CDR2 SVGAGI. V was clipped by 7 bases and J by 1 base, with 11 bases between them.

The chain couples TRBV28 to TRBJ1-1, with 7 bases identical to TRBD1. The CDR3 loop spans 12 amino acids. Germline CDR1 reads MDHEN; CDR2 reads SYDVKM. With 6 bases clipped from V and 8 bases from J, the junction kept 6 bases outside the gene matches. The CDR3 nucleotides read TGTGCCAGCAGACGGGACAGTTCAGAAGCTTTCTTT. Its protein is CASRRDSSEAFF.

This clone was picked up one time. The V call is TRBV28, the J call TRBJ2-5; the match to TRBD2 covers 11 bases. Germline V gene data show CDR1 as MDHEN and CDR2 as SYDVKM. After removal of 5 bases from V and 3 bases from J, the junction contained 5 bases not matched to a gene. The CDR3 is made up of 15 amino acids. CDR3 loop: CASSVSGRGEETQYF. CDR3 DNA sequence: TGTGCCAGCAGTGTTAGCGGGAGGGGTGAAGAGACCCAGTACTTC.

The V call is TRBV10-3, the J call TRBJ2-2; 10 positions agree with TRBD2. This CDR3 has 18 residues. Germline CDR1 reads ENHRY; CDR2 reads SYGVKD. J lost 4 bases, V lost 3 bases, and 11 bases had no gene match. CDR3 DNA: TGTGCCATCAGTGACCCCGGACTAGCGGACGCGATCACCGGGGAGCTGTTTTTT. Protein sequence: CAISDPGLADAITGELFF.